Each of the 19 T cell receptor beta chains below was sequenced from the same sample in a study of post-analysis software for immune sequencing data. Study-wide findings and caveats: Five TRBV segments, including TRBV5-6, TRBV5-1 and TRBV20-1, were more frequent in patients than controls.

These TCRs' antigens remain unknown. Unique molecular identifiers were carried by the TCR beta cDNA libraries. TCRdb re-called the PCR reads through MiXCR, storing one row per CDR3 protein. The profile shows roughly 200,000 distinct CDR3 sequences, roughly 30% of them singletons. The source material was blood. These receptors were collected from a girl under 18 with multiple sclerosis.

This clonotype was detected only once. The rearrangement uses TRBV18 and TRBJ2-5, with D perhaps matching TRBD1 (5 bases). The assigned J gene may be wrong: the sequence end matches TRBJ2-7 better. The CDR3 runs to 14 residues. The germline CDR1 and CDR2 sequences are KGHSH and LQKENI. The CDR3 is CASCGRVSTNEQYF. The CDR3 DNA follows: TGTGCCAGCTGCGGCAGGGTGTCCACCAACGAGCAGTACTTC.

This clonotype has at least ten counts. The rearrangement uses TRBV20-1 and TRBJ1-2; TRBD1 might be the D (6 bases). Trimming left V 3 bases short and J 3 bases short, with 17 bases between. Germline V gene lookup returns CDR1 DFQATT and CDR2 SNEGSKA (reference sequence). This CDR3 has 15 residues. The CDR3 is CSASGGGAKDYGYTF. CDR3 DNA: TGCAGTGCTAGCGGAGGGGGGGCGAAGGACTATGGCTACACCTTC.

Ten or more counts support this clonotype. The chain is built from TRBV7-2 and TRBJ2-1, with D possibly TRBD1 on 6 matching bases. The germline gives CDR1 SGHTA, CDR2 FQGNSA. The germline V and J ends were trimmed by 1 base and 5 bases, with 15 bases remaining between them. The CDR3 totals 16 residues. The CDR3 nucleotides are TGTGCCAGCAGCTTAGGGCGCAGGGGCCCAAACAATGAGCAGTTCTTC. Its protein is CASSLGRRGPNNEQFF.

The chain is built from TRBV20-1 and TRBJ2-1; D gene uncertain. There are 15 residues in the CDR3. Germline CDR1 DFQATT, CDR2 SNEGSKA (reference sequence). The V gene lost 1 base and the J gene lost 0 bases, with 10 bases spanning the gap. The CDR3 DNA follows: TGCAGTGCTAGAGCCTCCCCTGCCTCCTACAATGAGCAGTTCTTC. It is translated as CSARASPASYNEQFF.

CDR3 amino acids: CASSLGGARGETQYF. For the CDR3, the DNA is TGTGCCAGCAGTTTAGGGGGGGCGAGGGGAGAGACCCAGTACTTC. The rearrangement uses TRBV27 and TRBJ2-5, with D perhaps TRBD2 (7 bases). Germline CDR1 is MNHEY and CDR2 is SMNVEV (reference sequence). V was cut by 2 bases and J by 4 bases, with 14 bases left in between. This CDR3 spans 15 amino acids.

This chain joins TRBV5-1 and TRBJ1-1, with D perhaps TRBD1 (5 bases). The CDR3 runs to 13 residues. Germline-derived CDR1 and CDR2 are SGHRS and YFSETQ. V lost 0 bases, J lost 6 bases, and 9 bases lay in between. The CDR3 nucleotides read TGCGCCAGCAGCTTGGGTTCGACAGCTGAAGCTTTCTTT. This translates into CASSLGSTAEAFF. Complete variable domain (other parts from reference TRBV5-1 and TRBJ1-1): KAGVTQTPRYLIKTRGQQVTLSCSPISGHRSVSWYQQTPGQGLQFLFEYFSETQRNKGNFPGRFSGRQFSNSRSEMNVSTLELGDSALYLCASSLGSTAEAFFGQGTRLTVV.

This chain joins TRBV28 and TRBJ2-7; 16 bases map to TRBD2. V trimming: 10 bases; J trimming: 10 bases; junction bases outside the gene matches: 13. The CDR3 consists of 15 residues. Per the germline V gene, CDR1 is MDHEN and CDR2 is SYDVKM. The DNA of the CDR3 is TGTGCCACCGAACTTGGGACTAGCGGGAGGGCGGGACAGTACTTC. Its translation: CATELGTSGRAGQYF.

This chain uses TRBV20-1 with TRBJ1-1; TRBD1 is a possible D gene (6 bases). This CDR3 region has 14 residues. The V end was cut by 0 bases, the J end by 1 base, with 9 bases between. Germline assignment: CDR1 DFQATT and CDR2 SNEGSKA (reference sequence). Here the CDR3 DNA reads TGCAGTGCTAGAGATCGGGGGGCGAACACTGAAGCTTTCTTT. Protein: CSARDRGANTEAFF.

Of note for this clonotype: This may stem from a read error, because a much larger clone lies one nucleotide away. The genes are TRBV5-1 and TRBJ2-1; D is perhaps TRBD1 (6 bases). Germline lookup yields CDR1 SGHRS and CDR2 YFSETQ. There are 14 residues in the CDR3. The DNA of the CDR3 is TGCGCCGGCAGCTTGGTGGGGACAAACAATGAGCAGTTCTTC. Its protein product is CAGSLVGTNNEQFF.

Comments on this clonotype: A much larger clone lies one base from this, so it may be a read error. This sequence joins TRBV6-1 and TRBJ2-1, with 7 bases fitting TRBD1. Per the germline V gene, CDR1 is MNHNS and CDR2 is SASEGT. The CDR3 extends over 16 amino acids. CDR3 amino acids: CASSYRQGPSYNEQVF. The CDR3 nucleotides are TGTGCCAGCAGCTACCGACAGGGCCCGAGCTACAATGAGCAGGTCTTC.

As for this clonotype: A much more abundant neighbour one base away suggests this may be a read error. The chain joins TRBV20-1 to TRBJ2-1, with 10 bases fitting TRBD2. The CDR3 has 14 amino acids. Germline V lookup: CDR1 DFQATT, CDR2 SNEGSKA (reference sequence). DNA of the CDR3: TGCAGTGCCGGCGGACTAGCGGCCTACAATGAGCGGTTCTTC. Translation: CSAGGLAAYNERFF.

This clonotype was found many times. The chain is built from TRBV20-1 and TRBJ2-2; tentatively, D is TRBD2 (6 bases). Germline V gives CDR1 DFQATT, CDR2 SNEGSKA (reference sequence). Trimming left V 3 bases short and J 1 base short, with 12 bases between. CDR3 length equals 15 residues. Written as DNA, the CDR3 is TGCAGTGCTAGTGCGCTAGCGATGAACACCGGGGAGCTGTTTTTT. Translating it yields CSASALAMNTGELFF.

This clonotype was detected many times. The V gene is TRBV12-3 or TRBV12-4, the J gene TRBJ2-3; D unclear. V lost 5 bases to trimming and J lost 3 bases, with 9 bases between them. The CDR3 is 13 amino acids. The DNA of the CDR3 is TGTGCCAGCAGTCCTCGCCAGACAGATACGCAGTATTTT. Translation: CASSPRQTDTQYF.

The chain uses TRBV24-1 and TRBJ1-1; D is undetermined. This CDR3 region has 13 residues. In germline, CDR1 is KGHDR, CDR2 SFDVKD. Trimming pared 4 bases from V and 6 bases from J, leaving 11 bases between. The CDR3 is CATSDPRLPEAFF. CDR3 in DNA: TGTGCCACCAGTGACCCTCGACTCCCTGAAGCTTTCTTT.

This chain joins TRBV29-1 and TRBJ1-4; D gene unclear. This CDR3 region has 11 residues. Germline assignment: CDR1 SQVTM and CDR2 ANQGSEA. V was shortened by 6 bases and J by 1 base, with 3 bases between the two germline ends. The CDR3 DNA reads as TGCAGCGTCCGAACTAATGAAAAACTGTTTTTT. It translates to CSVRTNEKLFF.

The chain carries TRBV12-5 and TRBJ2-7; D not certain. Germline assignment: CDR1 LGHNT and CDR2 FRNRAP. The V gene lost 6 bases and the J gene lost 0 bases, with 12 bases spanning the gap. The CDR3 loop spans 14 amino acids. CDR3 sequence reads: CASGIASGSYEQYF. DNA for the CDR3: TGTGCTAGTGGGATTGCTTCAGGCTCCTACGAGCAGTACTTC.

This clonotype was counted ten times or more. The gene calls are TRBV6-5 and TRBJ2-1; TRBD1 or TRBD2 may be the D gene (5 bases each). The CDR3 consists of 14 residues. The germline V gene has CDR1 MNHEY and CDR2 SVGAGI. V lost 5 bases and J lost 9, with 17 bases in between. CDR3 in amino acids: CASSQGPGGGEQFF. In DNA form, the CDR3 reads TGTGCCAGCAGTCAGGGACCCGGAGGTGGTGAGCAGTTCTTC.

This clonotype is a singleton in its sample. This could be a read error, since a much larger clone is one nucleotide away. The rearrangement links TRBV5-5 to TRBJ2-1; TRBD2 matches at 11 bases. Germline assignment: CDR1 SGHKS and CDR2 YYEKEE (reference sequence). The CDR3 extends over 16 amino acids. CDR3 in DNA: TGTGCCAGCAGGAAAGTAGCGGGAGGGCCTCCCTATGAGCGGTTCTTC. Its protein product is CASRKVAGGPPYERFF.

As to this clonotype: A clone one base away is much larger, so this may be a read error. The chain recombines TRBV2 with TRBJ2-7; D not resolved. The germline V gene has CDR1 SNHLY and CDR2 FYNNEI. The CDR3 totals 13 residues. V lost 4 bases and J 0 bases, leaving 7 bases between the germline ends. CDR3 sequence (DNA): TGTGCCAGCAGTGCGGCAGGCTCCTACGAGCAGTACTTC. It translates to CASSAAGSYEQYF.